The rows below give T cell receptor beta chains drawn from one sample of a study of T cells after yellow fever vaccination. TCRdb fed the 5' RACE reads into MiXCR, producing one record per CDR3 protein. This sample has over 150,000 distinct CDR3 sequences, with about 7% found just once. Material: CD4+ T cells sorted from PBMCs, obtained around 5 days after the first yellow fever vaccination. The receptor source for this set is a man younger than 35 who received the YFV17D yellow fever vaccine. Both conserved end residues are part of each CDR3. The D gene is left open where the match is weak. Size values are once, few and many counts, or a class for expanded clones, and some rows have none.

CDR3 | DNA | size | V | D | length | J
CATSDPPPPGPKNIQYF | TGTGCCACCAGTGATCCACCCCCCCCCGGGCCCAAAAACATTCAGTACTTC | many | TRBV24-1 | . | 17 | TRBJ2-4
CASTKRWGRVAYEQYF | TGTGCCAGCACCAAAAGATGGGGACGGGTAGCCTACGAGCAGTACTTC | . | TRBV11-2 | . | 16 | TRBJ2-7
CASSPVTGATYNEQFF | TGCGCCAGCAGCCCGGTAACAGGGGCGACGTACAATGAGCAGTTCTTC | many | TRBV5-1 | TRBD1 | 16 | TRBJ2-1
CASSQMEYSTQYF | TGTGCCAGCAGCCAAATGGAATATTCAACGCAGTATTTT | few | TRBV11-2 | . | 13 | TRBJ2-3
CASSLDEQETQYF | TGTGCCAGCAGCTTGGATGAGCAAGAGACCCAGTACTTC | few | TRBV5-6 | . | 13 | TRBJ2-5
CASSQDGTQYQETQYF | TGTGCCAGCAGCCAAGATGGGACACAGTACCAAGAGACCCAGTACTTC | . | TRBV3-1 | . | 16 | TRBJ2-5
CSASGGAGADTQYF | TGCAGCGCTAGCGGGGGGGCCGGGGCAGATACGCAGTATTTT | many | TRBV29-1 | TRBD2 | 14 | TRBJ2-3
CASSVVTGSTYNEQFF | TGTGCCAGCAGCGTAGTTACAGGGTCGACCTACAATGAGCAGTTCTTC | many | TRBV9 | . | 16 | TRBJ2-1
CASRGILAFF | TGTGCCAGCCGGGGGATCCTAGCTTTCTTT | . | TRBV28 | . | 10 | TRBJ1-1
CASALIANMVFDEQFF | TGTGCCAGCGCCTTGATAGCAAATATGGTTTTCGATGAGCAGTTCTTC | few | TRBV7-8 | . | 16 | TRBJ2-1
CASSQDSRPQAFF | TGCGCCAGCAGCCAAGATTCTCGGCCACAAGCTTTCTTT | . | TRBV4-3 | . | 13 | TRBJ1-1
CASSHDSAGGQYF | TGTGCCAGCAGTCACGACTCCGCCGGAGGGCAGTATTTT | . | TRBV12-3/TRBV12-4 | . | 13 | TRBJ2-3
CSARPRGYTEAFF | TGCAGTGCCCGCCCGAGGGGGTACACTGAAGCTTTCTTT | . | TRBV20-1 | . | 13 | TRBJ1-1
CASSLEAGGGARNEQFF | TGTGCCAGCAGCTTAGAGGCGGGCGGGGGGGCCAGGAATGAGCAGTTCTTC | many | TRBV11-2 | TRBD2 | 17 | TRBJ2-1
CASSTGQGEFYEQYF | TGTGCCAGCTCAACCGGACAGGGGGAGTTCTACGAGCAGTACTTC | few | TRBV18 | TRBD1 | 15 | TRBJ2-7
CASSWGGAQNTEAFF | TGTGCCAGCAGTTGGGGGGGGGCTCAAAACACTGAAGCTTTCTTT | . | TRBV28 | . | 15 | TRBJ1-1
CASSLSSRPTYNEQFF | TGTGCCAGCAGTTTATCGAGCAGACCGACCTACAATGAGCAGTTCTTC | many | TRBV27 | . | 16 | TRBJ2-1
CATSDPSTDTQYF | TGTGCCACCAGTGATCCTAGCACAGATACGCAGTATTTT | many | TRBV24-1 | . | 13 | TRBJ2-3
CASSSNRVVRETQYF | TGTGCCAGCAGCTCTAACAGGGTTGTGAGAGAGACCCAGTACTTC | many | TRBV6-2/TRBV6-3 | . | 15 | TRBJ2-5
CASSSRRGGYADTQYF | TGTGCCAGCAGTTCTCGACGCGGGGGGTACGCAGATACGCAGTATTTT | many | TRBV27 | TRBD2 | 16 | TRBJ2-3
CASRWGPNTGELFF | TGCGCCAGCAGGTGGGGGCCGAACACCGGGGAGCTGTTTTTT | . | TRBV5-1 | . | 14 | TRBJ2-2
CATSRDRGWDEKLFF | TGTGCCACCAGCAGAGACCGGGGCTGGGACGAAAAACTGTTTTTT | many | TRBV15 | . | 15 | TRBJ1-4